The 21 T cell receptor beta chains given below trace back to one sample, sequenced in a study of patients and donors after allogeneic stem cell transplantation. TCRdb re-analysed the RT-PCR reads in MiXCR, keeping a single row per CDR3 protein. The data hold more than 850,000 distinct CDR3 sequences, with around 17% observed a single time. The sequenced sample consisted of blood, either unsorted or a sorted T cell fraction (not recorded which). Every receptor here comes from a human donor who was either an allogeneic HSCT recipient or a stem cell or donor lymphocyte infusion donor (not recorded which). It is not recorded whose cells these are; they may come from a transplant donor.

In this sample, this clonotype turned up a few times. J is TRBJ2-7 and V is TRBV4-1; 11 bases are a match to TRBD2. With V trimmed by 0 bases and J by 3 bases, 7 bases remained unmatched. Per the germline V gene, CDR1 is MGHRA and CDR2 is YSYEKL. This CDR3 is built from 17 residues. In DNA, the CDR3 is TGCGCCAGCAGCCAAGATTACGGGACTAGCGGAGACTACGAGCAGTACTTC. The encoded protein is CASSQDYGTSGDYEQYF.

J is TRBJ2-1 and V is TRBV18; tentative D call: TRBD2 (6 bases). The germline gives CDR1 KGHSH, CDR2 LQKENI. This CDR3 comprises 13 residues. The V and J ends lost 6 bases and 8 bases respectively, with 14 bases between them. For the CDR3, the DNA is TGTGCCAGCTCTCTCGACCAGCGGGATGAGCAGTTCTTC. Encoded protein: CASSLDQRDEQFF.

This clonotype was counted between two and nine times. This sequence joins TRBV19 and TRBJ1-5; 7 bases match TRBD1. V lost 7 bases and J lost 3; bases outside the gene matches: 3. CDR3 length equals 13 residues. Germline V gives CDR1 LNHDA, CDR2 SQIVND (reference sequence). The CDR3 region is CASTGQFNQPQHF. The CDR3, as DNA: TGTGCCAGTACGGGACAGTTCAATCAGCCCCAGCATTTT. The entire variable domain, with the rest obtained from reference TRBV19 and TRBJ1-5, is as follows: DGGITQSPKYLFRKEGQNVTLSCEQNLNHDAMYWYRQDPGQGLRLIYYSQIVNDFQKGDIAEGYSVSREKKESFPLTVTSAQKNPTAFYLCASTGQFNQPQHFGDGTRLSIL.

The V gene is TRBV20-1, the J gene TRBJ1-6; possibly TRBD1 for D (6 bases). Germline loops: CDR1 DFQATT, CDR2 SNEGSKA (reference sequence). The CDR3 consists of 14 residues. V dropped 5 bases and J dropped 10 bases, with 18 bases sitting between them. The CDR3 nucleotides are TGCAGTGCTGGCAGACAGGCCGGTTCCTCACCCCTCCACTTT. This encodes CSAGRQAGSSPLHF.

The CDR3 loop is CASSLTRTTNTEAFF. DNA of the CDR3: TGTGCCAGCAGCCTTACTCGGACAACGAACACTGAAGCTTTCTTT. The J gene is TRBJ1-1, the V gene TRBV7-3, with D tentatively TRBD1 (5 bases). The CDR3 contains 15 residues. Trimming shortened V by 5 bases and J by 1 base, and 14 bases separated the two germline ends. From germline, CDR1 is SGHTA and CDR2 FQGTGA.

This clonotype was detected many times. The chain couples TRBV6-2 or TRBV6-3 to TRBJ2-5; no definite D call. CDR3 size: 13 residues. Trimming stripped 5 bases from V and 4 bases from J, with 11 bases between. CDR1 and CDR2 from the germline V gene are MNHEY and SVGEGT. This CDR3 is CASSPLMGETQYF. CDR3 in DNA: TGTGCCAGCAGTCCTCTCATGGGAGAGACCCAGTACTTC.

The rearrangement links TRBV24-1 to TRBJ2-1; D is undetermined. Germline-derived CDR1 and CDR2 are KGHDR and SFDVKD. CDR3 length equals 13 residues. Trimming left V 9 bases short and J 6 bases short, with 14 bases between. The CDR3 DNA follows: TGTGCCACCCAAAGGACGGCCCCCAATGAGCAGTTCTTC. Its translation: CATQRTAPNEQFF.

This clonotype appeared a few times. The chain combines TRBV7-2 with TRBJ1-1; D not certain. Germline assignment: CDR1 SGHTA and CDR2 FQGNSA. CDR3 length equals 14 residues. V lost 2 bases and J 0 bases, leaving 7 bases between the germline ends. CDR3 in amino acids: CASSLQEMNTEAFF. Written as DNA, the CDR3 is TGTGCCAGCAGCTTACAGGAGATGAACACTGAAGCTTTCTTT.

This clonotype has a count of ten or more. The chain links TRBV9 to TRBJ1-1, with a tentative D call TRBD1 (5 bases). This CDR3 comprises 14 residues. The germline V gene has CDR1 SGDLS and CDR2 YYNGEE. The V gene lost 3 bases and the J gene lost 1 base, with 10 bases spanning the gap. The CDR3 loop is CASSASTGNTEAFF. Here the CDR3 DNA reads TGTGCCAGCAGCGCGTCCACAGGGAACACTGAAGCTTTCTTT.

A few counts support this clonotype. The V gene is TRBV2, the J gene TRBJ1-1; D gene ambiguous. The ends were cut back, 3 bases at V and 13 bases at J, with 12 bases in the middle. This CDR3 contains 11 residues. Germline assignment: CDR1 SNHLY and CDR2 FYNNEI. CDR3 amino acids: CASSDWGDVFF. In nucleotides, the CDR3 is TGTGCCAGCAGTGATTGGGGTGATGTTTTCTTT.

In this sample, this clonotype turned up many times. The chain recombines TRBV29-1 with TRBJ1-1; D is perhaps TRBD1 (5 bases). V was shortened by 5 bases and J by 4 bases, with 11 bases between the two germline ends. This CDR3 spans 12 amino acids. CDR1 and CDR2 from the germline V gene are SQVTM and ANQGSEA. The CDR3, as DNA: TGCAGCGTTCGAGTGGGGGGCACTGAAGCTTTCTTT. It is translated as CSVRVGGTEAFF.

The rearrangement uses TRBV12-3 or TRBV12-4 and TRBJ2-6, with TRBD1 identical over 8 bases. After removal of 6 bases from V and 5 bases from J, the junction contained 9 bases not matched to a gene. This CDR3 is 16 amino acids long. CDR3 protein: CASRDRARRRANVLTF. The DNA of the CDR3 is TGTGCCAGCAGGGACAGGGCGCGAAGGAGGGCCAACGTCCTGACTTTC.

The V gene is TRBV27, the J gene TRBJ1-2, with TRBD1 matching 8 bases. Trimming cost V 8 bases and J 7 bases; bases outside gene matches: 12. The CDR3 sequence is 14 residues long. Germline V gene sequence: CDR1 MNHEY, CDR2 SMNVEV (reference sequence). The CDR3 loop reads CASGSPDRDGGYTF. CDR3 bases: TGTGCCAGCGGCTCTCCGGACAGGGACGGTGGCTACACCTTC.

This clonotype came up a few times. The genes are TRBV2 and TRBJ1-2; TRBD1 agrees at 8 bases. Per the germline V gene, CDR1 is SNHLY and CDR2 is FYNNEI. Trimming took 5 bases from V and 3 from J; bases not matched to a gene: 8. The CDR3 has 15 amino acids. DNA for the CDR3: TGTGCCAGCAGTTACGGGCAGGGGGCTTACTATGGCTACACCTTC. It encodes CASSYGQGAYYGYTF.

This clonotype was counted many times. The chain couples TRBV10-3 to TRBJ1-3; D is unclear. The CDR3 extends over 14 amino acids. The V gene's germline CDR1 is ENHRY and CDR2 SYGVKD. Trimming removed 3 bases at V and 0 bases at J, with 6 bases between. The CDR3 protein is CAISEQYSGNTIYF. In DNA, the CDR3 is TGTGCCATCAGTGAACAGTACTCTGGAAACACCATATATTTT.

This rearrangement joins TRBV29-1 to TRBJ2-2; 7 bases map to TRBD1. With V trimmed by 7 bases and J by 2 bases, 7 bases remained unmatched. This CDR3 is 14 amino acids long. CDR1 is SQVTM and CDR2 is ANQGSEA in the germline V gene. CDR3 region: CSGGQDLNTGELFF. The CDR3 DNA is TGCAGCGGCGGACAGGACCTTAACACCGGGGAGCTGTTTTTT.

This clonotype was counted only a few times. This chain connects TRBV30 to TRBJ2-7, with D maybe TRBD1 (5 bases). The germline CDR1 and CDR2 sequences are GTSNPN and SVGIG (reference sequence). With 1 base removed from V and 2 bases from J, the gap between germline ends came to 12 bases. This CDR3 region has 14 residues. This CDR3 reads CAWSAKGSAYEQYF. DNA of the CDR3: TGTGCCTGGAGTGCAAAGGGGTCCGCCTACGAGCAGTACTTC.

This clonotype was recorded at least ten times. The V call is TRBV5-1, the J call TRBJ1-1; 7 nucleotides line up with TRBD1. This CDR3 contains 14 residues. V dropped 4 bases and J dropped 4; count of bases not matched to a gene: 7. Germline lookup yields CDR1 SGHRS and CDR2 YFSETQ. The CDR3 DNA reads TGCGCCAGCAGCCGACAGGGAGGATCCACTGAAGCTTTCTTT. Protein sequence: CASSRQGGSTEAFF.

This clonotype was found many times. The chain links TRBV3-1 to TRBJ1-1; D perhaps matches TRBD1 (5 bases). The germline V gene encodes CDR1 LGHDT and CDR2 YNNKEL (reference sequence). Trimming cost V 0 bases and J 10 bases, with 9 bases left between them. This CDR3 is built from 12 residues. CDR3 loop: CASSQEGRGAFF. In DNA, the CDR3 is TGTGCCAGCAGCCAAGAAGGTAGGGGAGCTTTCTTT.

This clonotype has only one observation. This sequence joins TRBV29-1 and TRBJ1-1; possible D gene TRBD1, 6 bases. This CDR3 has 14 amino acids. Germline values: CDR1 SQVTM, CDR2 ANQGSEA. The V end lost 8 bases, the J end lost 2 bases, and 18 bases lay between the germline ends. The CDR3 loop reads CSTATLQGNTEAFF. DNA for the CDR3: TGCAGCACAGCTACATTACAGGGTAACACTGAAGCTTTCTTT.

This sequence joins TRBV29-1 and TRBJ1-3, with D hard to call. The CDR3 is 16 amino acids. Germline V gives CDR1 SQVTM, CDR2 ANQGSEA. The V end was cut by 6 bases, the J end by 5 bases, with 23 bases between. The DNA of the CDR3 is TGCAGCGTGGTTGGCCCGGAGTTTGAGTGGCGAAACACCATATATTTT. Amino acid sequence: CSVVGPEFEWRNTIYF.